This T cell receptor beta chain was recovered during a study of blood T cell repertoires in COVID-19. Across the whole study: Acute and convalescent COVID-19 specimens originated in the United States, Italy and Spain. In each case, the material was cDNA or gDNA derived from T cells, B-cell-depleted T cells, or PBMCs.

The V gene end was trimmed by 10 bases and the J gene end by 4 bases; junction bases not matched to a gene: 16. The germline V gene encodes CDR1 MDHEN and CDR2 SYDVKM. The CDR3 contains 15 residues. The authors' processing: Amplification from reference gene primers served as the basis for estimated nucleated cell counts. Here immunoSEQ multiplex PCR was the method, and the copy in TCRdb shows in-frame clones only, minus some. V and J calls and clone size are as listed in that table; D and trimming were resolved from the DNA. The data contain about 66,000 clones, approximately 91% of them seen just once; the ten biggest clones take up about 7.3%.

This receptor was obtained from a human donor in a cohort sampled during active COVID-19. The V call is TRBV28, the J call TRBJ2-7; 7 bases align to TRBD1. Sample: peripheral blood. CDR3 residues: CATDPTGTAAYEQYF. The CDR3 nucleotides read TGTGCCACCGATCCGACGGGGACAGCGGCTTACGAGCAGTACTTC.